Below, 8 T cell receptor beta chains from the same sample are listed, as sequenced in a study of blood T cell repertoires in COVID-19. Repertoires were generated with immunoSEQ multiplex PCR, while TCRdb's copy carries only in-frame clones and drops some. The sample includes 140,000 to 150,000 clones, around four fifths seen only once; the top ten take 5% to 6.5%. Sequencing was carried out using PBMCs or T cells enriched from blood (not recorded which). All receptors come from a woman between 45 and 60 years old who had recovered from COVID-19.

This CDR3 reads CASSEPAMRAFF. The CDR3 nucleotides read TGTGCCAGCAGTGAACCCGCCATGCGAGCTTTCTTT. J is TRBJ1-1 and V is TRBV6-1; D is ambiguous. CDR1 is MNHNS and CDR2 is SASEGT in the germline V gene. CDR3 length: 12 residues. Trimming removed 2 bases at V and 10 bases at J, with 11 bases between.

This chain links TRBV20-1 with TRBJ2-3; no clear D gene. CDR1 DFQATT and CDR2 SNEGSKA come from the germline V gene (reference sequence). Between the trimmed V and J ends, which lost 3 bases and 6 bases, there was a span of 7 bases. The CDR3 has 11 residues. The CDR3 is CSASNSDTQYF. CDR3 sequence (DNA): TGCAGTGCTAGTAATTCGGATACGCAGTATTTT.

This sequence joins TRBV7-2 and TRBJ1-2; 8 nucleotides match TRBD1. The CDR3 extends over 14 amino acids. The V and J ends lost 1 base and 8 bases, in that order; junction bases with no gene match: 6. Germline-derived CDR1 and CDR2 are SGHTA and FQGNSA. This CDR3 is CASSLEQGAGGYTF. CDR3 nucleotide sequence: TGTGCCAGCAGCTTAGAGCAGGGGGCGGGAGGCTACACCTTC.

This clone was seen only a few times. The chain recombines TRBV5-1 with TRBJ2-7, with D uncertain. Trimming removed 1 base at V and 2 bases at J, with 10 bases between. This CDR3 contains 14 residues. Per germline, CDR1 SGHRS and CDR2 YFSETQ. The CDR3 region is CASSLSRLTYEQYF. CDR3 DNA sequence: TGCGCCAGCAGCTTGTCACGACTTACCTACGAGCAGTACTTC. The complete variable domain, with remaining parts taken from reference TRBV5-1 and TRBJ2-7, reads KAGVTQTPRYLIKTRGQQVTLSCSPISGHRSVSWYQQTPGQGLQFLFEYFSETQRNKGNFPGRFSGRQFSNSRSEMNVSTLELGDSALYLCASSLSRLTYEQYFGPGTRLTVT.

V is TRBV19 and J is TRBJ2-1; 9 bases map to TRBD1. The CDR3 runs 13 residues. V shed 9 bases, J shed 5 bases, and the junction held 5 bases outside the gene matches. Germline V gives CDR1 LNHDA, CDR2 SQIVND (reference sequence). This chain's CDR3 is CASNRGPNNEQFF. The CDR3 DNA follows: TGTGCCAGCAACAGGGGGCCAAACAATGAGCAGTTCTTC.

The V gene is TRBV29-1, the J gene TRBJ2-5, with D possibly being TRBD1 (6 bases). There are 12 residues in the CDR3. V was clipped by 7 bases and J by 0 bases, with 9 bases between them. Germline assignment: CDR1 SQVTM and CDR2 ANQGSEA. The CDR3 DNA is TGCAGCGCCTGGACAGACCAAGAGACCCAGTACTTC. Translating it yields CSAWTDQETQYF.

The chain carries TRBV28 and TRBJ1-5; D is undetermined. V was clipped by 1 base and J by 7 bases, with 5 bases between them. CDR3 length equals 12 residues. Germline V lookup: CDR1 MDHEN, CDR2 SYDVKM. CDR3 region: CASSLYKQPQHF. CDR3 nucleotide sequence: TGTGCCAGCAGTTTATACAAGCAGCCCCAGCATTTT.

This clone was counted only a few times. The genes are TRBV6-5 and TRBJ1-2; D unresolved. CDR1 and CDR2 (germline): MNHEY, SVGAGI. The CDR3 runs 13 residues. The V end was cut by 6 bases, the J end by 7 bases, with 15 bases between. The CDR3 DNA follows: TGTGCCAGCAGGGGTTCGGCGTCGGGTGGCTACACCTTC. It specifies CASRGSASGGYTF.